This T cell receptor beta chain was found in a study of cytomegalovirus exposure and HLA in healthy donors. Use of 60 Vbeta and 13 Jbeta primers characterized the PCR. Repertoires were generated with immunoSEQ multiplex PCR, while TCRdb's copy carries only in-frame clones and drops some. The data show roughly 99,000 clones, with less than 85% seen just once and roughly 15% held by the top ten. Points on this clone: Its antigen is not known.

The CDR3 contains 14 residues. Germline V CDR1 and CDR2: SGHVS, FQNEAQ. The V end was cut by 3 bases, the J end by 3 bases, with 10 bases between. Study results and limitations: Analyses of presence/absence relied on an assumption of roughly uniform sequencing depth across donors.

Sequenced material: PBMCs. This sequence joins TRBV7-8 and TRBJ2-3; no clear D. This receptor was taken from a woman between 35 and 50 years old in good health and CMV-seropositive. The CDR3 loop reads CASSFLERTDTQYF. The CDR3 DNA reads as TGTGCCAGCAGCTTTCTCGAGAGGACAGATACGCAGTATTTT.